A single count supports the clone carrying this T cell receptor beta chain. The CDR3 extends over 12 amino acids. V lost 1 base and J 9 bases, leaving 7 bases between the germline ends. Germline CDR1 and CDR2: LGHDT and YNNKEL (reference sequence). TCRdb keeps only in-frame clones here, not all; method: immunoSEQ multiplex PCR. The sample consists of around 93,000 clones, roughly 92% of them appearing once. The data stem from a study of control samples from healthy donors and cancer patients. This receptor was obtained from a human donor in good health. The donor label of this sample is uncertain. The sample consisted of blood. This sequence joins TRBV3-1 (or the pseudogene TRBV3-2) and TRBJ1-5; tentative D call: TRBD1 (5 bases). The CDR3 here is CASSQGRGPQHF. The CDR3 DNA is TGTGCCAGCAGCCAAGGTAGGGGGCCCCAGCATTTT.